Following are 16 T cell receptor beta chains from one sample sequenced in a study of blood T cell repertoires in COVID-19. Only in-frame clones appear in the TCRdb table, and some are missing; sequencing was by immunoSEQ multiplex PCR. This sample yields 14,000 to 15,000 clones, of which around 86% are seen a single time; approximately 15% belongs to the top ten. The sequenced sample consisted of peripheral blood. The receptors originated from a human donor in a cohort sampled during active COVID-19.

The chain uses TRBV4-2 and TRBJ2-5, with D uncertain. This CDR3 is built from 14 residues. Germline CDR1 is LGHNA and CDR2 is YNFKEQ. V was clipped by 2 bases and J by 3 bases, with 10 bases between them. The CDR3 DNA follows: TGTGCCAGCAGCCAAAAAGACAAGAAAGAGACCCAGTACTTC. Translating it yields CASSQKDKKETQYF.

V usage is TRBV5-4 and J usage is TRBJ1-2; D unresolved. The V and J ends lost 1 base and 4 bases respectively, with 17 bases between them. Germline CDR1 is SGHNT and CDR2 is YYREEE (reference sequence). The CDR3 covers 16 residues. The DNA for the CDR3 is TGTGCCAGCAGCTTGCCCTTCCTTACGCGGCCCTATGGCTACACCTTC. Protein: CASSLPFLTRPYGYTF.

This sequence joins TRBV10-3 and TRBJ2-2; perhaps TRBD2 as D (6 bases). Trimming took 0 bases from V and 6 from J, leaving 14 bases between them. This CDR3 contains 16 residues. Germline lookup yields CDR1 ENHRY and CDR2 SYGVKD. The CDR3: CAISESGGGMAGELFF. The CDR3 DNA follows: TGTGCCATCAGTGAGTCGGGAGGCGGGATGGCCGGGGAGCTGTTTTTT.

The chain combines TRBV19 with TRBJ1-5, with D possibly matching TRBD1 (5 bases). Germline assignment: CDR1 LNHDA and CDR2 SQIVND (reference sequence). The CDR3 length is 15 residues. The V end was cut by 5 bases, the J end by 4 bases, with 15 bases between. The CDR3 nucleotides read TGTGCCAGTAGTGCGGGACGGGTAGGAAATCAGCCCCAGCATTTT. Its protein product is CASSAGRVGNQPQHF.

The chain has TRBV6-6 and TRBJ1-1; 8 nucleotides align to TRBD1. The CDR3 is 15 amino acids. Germline CDR1 reads MNHNY; CDR2 reads SVGAGI (reference sequence). Losses at the gene ends were 1 base for V and 2 bases for J; bases not matched to a gene: 3. CDR3 in amino acids: CASSYWDRRNTEAFF. The CDR3 region has the DNA TGTGCCAGCAGTTACTGGGACAGGCGAAACACTGAAGCTTTCTTT.

V usage is TRBV2 and J usage is TRBJ2-7; 7 positions agree with TRBD1. Germline V lookup: CDR1 SNHLY, CDR2 FYNNEI. The CDR3 consists of 15 residues. V shed 7 bases, J shed 2 bases, and the junction held 11 bases outside the gene matches. CDR3 amino acids: CASTEIRDRAYEQYF. The DNA for the CDR3 is TGTGCCAGCACCGAGATCCGGGACAGAGCCTACGAGCAGTACTTC.

The chain links TRBV18 to TRBJ2-5, with a possible D match to TRBD2 (6 bases). The V gene lost 2 bases and the J gene lost 5 bases, with 9 bases spanning the gap. Germline loops: CDR1 KGHSH, CDR2 LQKENI. The CDR3 spans 13 residues. The CDR3 here is CASSPTSRETQYF. The CDR3 DNA follows: TGTGCCAGCTCACCAACTAGCAGGGAGACCCAGTACTTC.

This clone appeared once. The chain recombines TRBV30 with TRBJ1-3; weak D call: TRBD1 (5 bases). This CDR3 is 14 amino acids long. Germline V lookup: CDR1 GTSNPN, CDR2 SVGIG (reference sequence). V lost 8 bases to trimming and J lost 4 bases, with 18 bases between them. CDR3 nucleotides: TGTGCCCACCGTTCCAGCTCAGGGGGAAACACCATATATTTT. This translates into CAHRSSSGGNTIYF.

The chain uses TRBV4-3 and TRBJ2-3; TRBD1 agrees at 9 bases. The germline gives CDR1 LGHNA, CDR2 YSLEER. V dropped 0 bases and J dropped 3; count of bases not matched to a gene: 10. This CDR3 has 18 residues. DNA of the CDR3: TGCGCCAGCAGCCAAGACGCGTGGTACAGGGGGCGGACAGATACGCAGTATTTT. This translates into CASSQDAWYRGRTDTQYF.

Regarding this clone: Since no conserved phenylalanine or tryptophan closes the CDR3, a read error is the likely cause. No DNA is shown, since the ends of the CDR3 on it are uncertain; the CDR3 is the one TCRdb lists. V and J are TRBV21-1 and TRBJ1-1; TRBD1, the D gene given by the table, was not confirmed from the DNA. TRBV21-1 is given as a pseudogene. A total of 14 residues make up the CDR3, ends included. The CDR3: CASSGGHPHSFLPI.

The CDR3: CASSSSHRGHYGYTF. For the CDR3, the DNA is TGTGCCAGCAGTTCGTCTCACAGGGGGCACTATGGCTACACCTTC. This rearrangement joins TRBV6-5 to TRBJ1-2, with 9 bases identical to TRBD1. Trimming took 4 bases from V and 3 from J; bases not matched to a gene: 6. Germline V gives CDR1 MNHEY, CDR2 SVGAGI. This CDR3 contains 15 residues.

This clone was detected a few times. The chain's CDR3 is CAISELGEGDSPLHF. As DNA, the CDR3 is TGTGCCATCAGTGAGTTGGGGGAGGGGGATTCACCCCTCCACTTT. The chain uses TRBV10-3 and TRBJ1-6; D possibly corresponds to TRBD1 (6 bases). The germline V gene has CDR1 ENHRY and CDR2 SYGVKD. The CDR3 extends over 15 amino acids. V was cut by 1 base and J by 8 bases, with 12 bases left in between.

Regarding this clone: One end of the junction fails to match germline, which may point to a read error. The chain combines TRBV7-7 with TRBJ2-5; the match to TRBD2 covers 12 bases. Germline CDR1 SSHAT, CDR2 FNYEAQ (reference sequence). The CDR3 has 15 residues. CDR3 residues: CASSLRLAGAETQYF. DNA of the CDR3: TGTGCTAGCAGCTTACGACTAGCGGGGGCAGAGACCCAGTACTTC.

V gene TRBV19 combines with J gene TRBJ1-1; no clear D gene. V gave up 7 bases and J gave up 0 bases, with 18 bases separating them. Germline CDR1 and CDR2: LNHDA and SQIVND (reference sequence). This CDR3 is built from 16 residues. CDR3 nucleotide sequence: TGTGCCAGTACGACGCCGGCGGGTCTCATGAACACTGAAGCTTTCTTT. This translates into CASTTPAGLMNTEAFF.

V usage is TRBV5-6 and J usage is TRBJ1-1, with D maybe TRBD1 (5 bases). Deletions cut 7 bases from V and 2 bases from J, with 15 bases between. Per the germline V gene, CDR1 is SGHDT and CDR2 is YYEEEE. This CDR3 has 14 residues. The CDR3 DNA is TGTGCCAGCGACGATATCCAGGGAAACACTGAAGCTTTCTTT. Amino acid sequence: CASDDIQGNTEAFF.

This clone has only one observation. The rearrangement joins TRBV5-1 to TRBJ1-6; unclear D gene. Looked up from germline, CDR1 is SGHRS and CDR2 is YFSETQ. There are 15 residues in the CDR3. The ends were cut back, 0 bases at V and 6 bases at J, with 10 bases in the middle. CDR3 in DNA: TGCGCCAGCAGCTTGGAAGCTAATGGTAATTCACCCCTCCACTTT. Its translation: CASSLEANGNSPLHF.